One sample yielded the 22 T cell receptor beta chains listed below, sequenced in a study of blood T cell repertoires in COVID-19. TCRdb keeps only in-frame clones here, not all; method: immunoSEQ multiplex PCR. The table records hundreds of thousands of clones, approximately 86% of them present only once. Material for sequencing was peripheral blood. The source of these receptors is a woman in her 70s with COVID-19, enrolled during active disease.

The chain is built from TRBV6-5 and TRBJ1-1, with 8 nucleotides matching TRBD1. The junction had 3 bases not matched to a gene; V was cut back by 8 bases and J by 1 base. Germline V gene data show CDR1 as MNHEY and CDR2 as SVGAGI. This CDR3 spans 13 amino acids. Here the CDR3 DNA reads TGTGCCAGCCTCGGGACAGGGAACACTGAAGCTTTCTTT. Its protein is CASLGTGNTEAFF.

The gene calls are TRBV4-1 and TRBJ1-3, with D possibly being TRBD1 (5 bases). CDR3 length: 14 amino acids. V lost 2 bases to trimming and J lost 4 bases, with 9 bases between them. Germline CDR1 MGHRA, CDR2 YSYEKL. The DNA for the CDR3 is TGCGCCAGCAGCCAAACGGACATAGGAAACACCATATATTTT. Its translation: CASSQTDIGNTIYF.

The chain joins TRBV6-5 to TRBJ2-2; TRBD1 matches 9 bases. The germline gives CDR1 MNHEY, CDR2 SVGAGI. This CDR3 has 14 amino acids. J lost 5 bases, V lost 7 bases, and 5 bases had no gene match. The CDR3 DNA reads as TGTGCCAGCACCACGACAGGGGGAACCGGGGAGCTGTTTTTT. It encodes CASTTTGGTGELFF.

This chain joins TRBV29-1 and TRBJ1-2; TRBD1 matches 9 bases. Germline V gene sequence: CDR1 SQVTM, CDR2 ANQGSEA. Trimming took 6 bases from V and 7 from J; bases not matched to a gene: 9. CDR3 length: 13 amino acids. The CDR3 region has the DNA TGCAGCGTCCCCGGACAGGGGATGCCTGGCTACACCTTC. This sequence encodes CSVPGQGMPGYTF.

The chain uses TRBV11-2 and TRBJ1-1, with D perhaps matching TRBD1 (6 bases). Germline V gives CDR1 SGHAT, CDR2 FQNNGV. This CDR3 region has 13 residues. V was pared by 5 bases and J by 6 bases, with 13 bases between. The CDR3: CASSLTGSAEAFF. The CDR3 coding sequence is TGTGCCAGCAGCCTTACAGGGAGCGCTGAAGCTTTCTTT. The whole variable domain, filled in from reference TRBV11-2 and TRBJ1-1, reads EAGVAQSPRYKIIEKRQSVAFWCNPISGHATLYWYQQILGQGPKLLIQFQNNGVVDDSQLPKDRFSAERLKGVDSTLKIQPAKLEDSAVYLCASSLTGSAEAFFGQGTRLTVV.

This clone was seen only a few times. The V and J genes are TRBV5-1 and TRBJ1-2; TRBD1 might be the D (6 bases). The CDR3 runs to 14 residues. Trimming removed 5 bases from V and 4 bases from J, with 15 bases in between. Looked up from germline, CDR1 is SGHRS and CDR2 is YFSETQ. CDR3 protein: CASSPTGLTYGYTF. The CDR3 DNA follows: TGCGCCAGCAGTCCGACAGGCTTGACCTATGGCTACACCTTC. The full variable domain, its missing parts supplied by reference TRBV5-1 and TRBJ1-2, is KAGVTQTPRYLIKTRGQQVTLSCSPISGHRSVSWYQQTPGQGLQFLFEYFSETQRNKGNFPGRFSGRQFSNSRSEMNVSTLELGDSALYLCASSPTGLTYGYTFGSGTRLTVV.

This chain connects TRBV28 to TRBJ2-7; TRBD1 matches at 8 bases. The CDR3 consists of 15 residues. Germline-derived CDR1 and CDR2 are MDHEN and SYDVKM. V gave up 5 bases and J gave up 2 bases; unmatched junction bases: 8. CDR3 in amino acids: CASSTTGTGAYEQYF. The CDR3 bases are TGTGCCAGCAGTACGACCGGGACAGGCGCCTACGAGCAGTACTTC.

This clone was observed a handful of times. Other DNA sequences of this sample code for an identical CDR3. J is TRBJ2-5 and V is TRBV5-4, with D possibly matching TRBD2 (5 bases). V dropped 1 base and J dropped 3 bases, with 7 bases sitting between them. The CDR3 totals 13 residues. Per the germline V gene, CDR1 is SGHNT and CDR2 is YYREEE (reference sequence). CDR3 DNA sequence: TGTGCCAGCAGCTTGAACGGGGAAGAGACCCAGTACTTC. It translates to CASSLNGEETQYF.

V gene TRBV15 combines with J gene TRBJ1-1, with D possibly TRBD1 on 6 matching bases. The CDR3 length is 16 residues. V lost 1 base and J lost 1, with 13 bases in between. The V gene's germline CDR1 is LNHNV and CDR2 YYDKDF (reference sequence). DNA for the CDR3: TGTGCCACCAGCAGAGGAGGGGGGGCGGGGAACACTGAAGCTTTCTTT. It encodes CATSRGGGAGNTEAFF.

V usage is TRBV4-1 and J usage is TRBJ1-2, with D unclear. There are 15 residues in the CDR3. Germline CDR1 and CDR2: MGHRA and YSYEKL. V lost 0 bases, J lost 4 bases, and 12 bases lay in between. The CDR3 protein is CASSQDKGESYGYTF. CDR3 DNA sequence: TGCGCCAGCAGCCAAGACAAGGGAGAGAGCTATGGCTACACCTTC.

CDR3: CASSQDLGAGYGYTF. CDR3 bases: TGCGCCAGCAGCCAAGATCTGGGGGCGGGCTATGGCTACACCTTC. The chain recombines TRBV4-3 with TRBJ1-2; perhaps TRBD1 as D (6 bases). The CDR3 is 15 residues long. The germline V gene encodes CDR1 LGHNA and CDR2 YSLEER. V lost 0 bases and J lost 4, with 12 bases in between.

This clone has only a few counts. This sequence joins TRBV9 and TRBJ1-1; 9 positions match TRBD1. Germline V CDR1 and CDR2: SGDLS, YYNGEE. V shed 4 bases, J shed 4 bases, and the junction held 8 bases outside the gene matches. The length of the CDR3 is 15 residues. CDR3 coding DNA: TGTGCCAGCAGCCCACATGGACAGGGGACCACTGAAGCTTTCTTT. It translates to CASSPHGQGTTEAFF.

The V and J genes are TRBV5-1 and TRBJ1-1, with D hard to call. V was trimmed by 0 bases and J by 1 base, leaving 10 bases between them. Germline V gene lookup returns CDR1 SGHRS and CDR2 YFSETQ. This CDR3 is built from 15 residues. The CDR3 region is CASSLVALGNTEAFF. The CDR3 DNA reads as TGCGCCAGCAGCTTGGTTGCACTCGGGAACACTGAAGCTTTCTTT.

The chain joins TRBV7-9 to TRBJ2-2, with D possibly TRBD1 on 6 matching bases. The CDR3 has 14 amino acids. The germline gives CDR1 SEHNR, CDR2 FQNEAQ (reference sequence). V was shortened by 1 base and J by 6 bases, with 9 bases between the two germline ends. The CDR3 loop reads CASSLVGAPGELFF. The CDR3 DNA sequence: TGTGCCAGCAGCTTAGTGGGGGCCCCCGGGGAGCTGTTTTTT.

The rearrangement links TRBV10-2 to TRBJ1-2; D is unclear. CDR1 is WSHSY and CDR2 is SAAADI in the germline V gene. The length of the CDR3 is 15 residues. V lost 6 bases to trimming and J lost 3 bases, with 17 bases between them. The DNA of the CDR3 is TGCGCCAGCAGGGCGACTTTCGGAATAGACTATGGCTACACCTTC. Its translation is CASRATFGIDYGYTF.

The gene calls are TRBV4-1 and TRBJ2-1; D unresolved. Trimming stripped 0 bases from V and 4 bases from J, with 10 bases between. CDR1 is MGHRA, CDR2 YSYEKL, per germline. This CDR3 has 15 amino acids. The CDR3 reads CASSQDRGSYNEQFF. The CDR3 DNA follows: TGCGCCAGCAGCCAAGATCGTGGCAGTTACAATGAGCAGTTCTTC.

The CDR3 DNA follows: TGTGCCAGCAGCTTATGGCCGGGCTACGAGCAGTACTTC. It codes for CASSLWPGYEQYF. The rearrangement uses TRBV7-9 and TRBJ2-7; no reliable D call. Trimming removed 2 bases from V and 3 bases from J, with 8 bases in between. CDR3 size: 13 residues. Germline values: CDR1 SEHNR, CDR2 FQNEAQ (reference sequence).

This clone was detected once. The chain has TRBV28 and TRBJ2-1; 7 bases match TRBD2. The CDR3 length is 14 residues. Germline V gene lookup returns CDR1 MDHEN and CDR2 SYDVKM. The V segment lost 5 bases and the J segment 7 bases; nucleotides outside the gene matches: 8. CDR3 DNA: TGTGCCAGCAGTCTACCTCAGGGAGGGAATGAGCAGTTCTTC. Amino acids: CASSLPQGGNEQFF.

This chain links TRBV28 with TRBJ1-2; the D gene is possibly TRBD1 (5 bases). Germline V lookup: CDR1 MDHEN, CDR2 SYDVKM. V was clipped by 1 base and J by 8 bases, with 11 bases between them. The CDR3 is 13 residues long. The CDR3 protein is CASSLSGGEGYTF. The CDR3 DNA reads as TGTGCCAGCAGTTTATCGGGGGGAGAGGGCTACACCTTC.

The chain couples TRBV27 to TRBJ2-2; 11 nucleotides agree with TRBD2. The ends lost 6 bases at V and 7 bases at J; junction bases unmatched: 7. CDR3 length: 15 amino acids. From germline, CDR1 is MNHEY and CDR2 SMNVEV (reference sequence). The CDR3, as DNA: TGTGCCAGCAGGGTAGCGGGGGGGCGCGGCGGGGAGCTGTTTTTT. Its protein product is CASRVAGGRGGELFF.

The J gene is TRBJ2-3, the V gene TRBV2; 7 bases align to TRBD2. Looked up from germline, CDR1 is SNHLY and CDR2 is FYNNEI. The CDR3 length is 15 residues. J lost 5 bases, V lost 5 bases, and 10 bases had no gene match. The CDR3 DNA reads TGTGCCAGCAGTTTTCAGCGGGGCCTCTTAGATACGCAGTATTTT. Translation: CASSFQRGLLDTQYF. Full variable domain (outside the CDR3, taken from reference TRBV2 and TRBJ2-3): EPEVTQTPSHQVTQMGQEVILRCVPISNHLYFYWYRQILGQKVEFLVSFYNNEISEKSEIFDDQFSVERPDGSNFTLKIRSTKLEDSAMYFCASSFQRGLLDTQYFGPGTRLTVL.

The genes are TRBV6-5 and TRBJ2-2; no definite D call. V lost 3 bases, J lost 4 bases, and 6 bases lay in between. The CDR3 contains 13 residues. CDR1 MNHEY and CDR2 SVGAGI come from the germline V gene. The CDR3 nucleotides are TGTGCCAGCAGTTATGACTCCACCGGGGAGCTGTTTTTT. Translation: CASSYDSTGELFF.